This paragraph covers one T cell receptor (beta chain) sequence. What it binds is not known. This record comes from a study of T cell repertoires in cytomegalovirus infection. The germline V and J ends were trimmed by 8 bases and 0 bases, with 13 bases remaining between them. The germline gives CDR1 MNHEY, CDR2 SVGAGI. The CDR3 runs 14 residues. TCRdb reprocessed the reads with MiXCR, giving one entry per CDR3 protein. In the table there are 450,000 to 550,000 distinct CDR3 sequences, under 45% of which are singletons. Study-level findings and limits: CMV carriers having the relevant HLA were flagged by cumulative public TCR beta family frequency.

The sequenced sample was cultured PBMCs, obtained from culture after CMV antigen stimulation. This clonotype originated in a human donor in good health (CMV status not recorded). Some clones in this sample may be carry-over from other donors' samples. This chain connects TRBV6-5 to TRBJ1-1, with D possibly matching TRBD1 (5 bases). The CDR3 sequence is CASGGRQMNTEAFF. The CDR3 region has the DNA TGTGCCAGCGGAGGAAGACAGATGAACACTGAAGCTTTCTTT.